These 26 T cell receptor beta chains were sequenced from one sample in a study of blood T cell repertoires in COVID-19. Using immunoSEQ multiplex PCR, the repertoire was profiled, and TCRdb retains in-frame clones only, with some absent. The sample yields approximately 75,000 clones, about four fifths seen once. Material for sequencing was peripheral blood. The receptors were gathered from a woman aged 80 or over with acute or convalescent COVID-19.

V gene TRBV9 combines with J gene TRBJ2-7, with D maybe TRBD2 (7 bases). Per the germline V gene, CDR1 is SGDLS and CDR2 is YYNGEE. The CDR3 has 15 residues. With 0 bases removed from V and 3 bases from J, the gap between germline ends came to 13 bases. The CDR3 sequence is CASSVGRGPVYEQYF. The CDR3 DNA reads TGTGCCAGCAGCGTAGGGCGGGGGCCAGTCTACGAGCAGTACTTC.

The chain recombines TRBV5-1 with TRBJ2-2; D unclear. Germline CDR1 and CDR2: SGHRS and YFSETQ. The CDR3 consists of 15 residues. V shed 0 bases and J shed 5 bases, with 11 bases lying between them. The DNA of the CDR3 is TGCGCCAGCAGCTTGGGCCCCCCGAGGACCGGGGAGCTGTTTTTT. Translated, it gives CASSLGPPRTGELFF.

J is TRBJ1-5 and V is TRBV11-2, with D perhaps matching TRBD1 (6 bases). CDR1 and CDR2 from the germline V gene are SGHAT and FQNNGV. The V end lost 11 bases, the J end lost 4 bases, and 12 bases lay between the germline ends. This CDR3 contains 12 residues. The CDR3 reads CAHKGGNQPQHF. The CDR3 nucleotides read TGTGCCCATAAGGGGGGGAATCAGCCCCAGCATTTT.

This clone was seen a few times. The CDR3, as DNA: TGCGCCAGCAGCGCCTCCGGGACAGGAGATAATTCACCCCTCCACTTT. Translating gives CASSASGTGDNSPLHF. The chain links TRBV5-1 to TRBJ1-6, with 8 nucleotides matching TRBD1. Germline V gives CDR1 SGHRS, CDR2 YFSETQ. CDR3 length: 16 residues. The V and J ends lost 4 bases and 5 bases, in that order; junction bases with no gene match: 8.

The V gene is TRBV29-1, the J gene TRBJ2-5; TRBD1 matches at 8 bases. The CDR3 runs to 13 residues. Germline CDR1 and CDR2: SQVTM and ANQGSEA. V gave up 6 bases and J gave up 5 bases; unmatched junction bases: 8. CDR3 nucleotides: TGCAGCGTGGCGAGGACAGGGAGCGAGACCCAGTACTTC. Its translation is CSVARTGSETQYF.

This clone was counted a few times. J is TRBJ2-1 and V is TRBV19, with TRBD2 matching over 16 bases. Germline assignment: CDR1 LNHDA and CDR2 SQIVND (reference sequence). The CDR3 spans 17 residues. Trimming took 5 bases from V and 4 from J; bases not matched to a gene: 5. CDR3 in DNA: TGTGCCAGTAGTGGGACTAGCGGGGGGGCCGCATACAATGAGCAGTTCTTC. Amino acids: CASSGTSGGAAYNEQFF. Drawing the rest from reference TRBV19 and TRBJ2-1, the complete variable domain is DGGITQSPKYLFRKEGQNVTLSCEQNLNHDAMYWYRQDPGQGLRLIYYSQIVNDFQKGDIAEGYSVSREKKESFPLTVTSAQKNPTAFYLCASSGTSGGAAYNEQFFGPGTRLTVL.

The chain employs TRBV24-1 and TRBJ2-5, with a possible D match to TRBD2 (6 bases). V lost 1 base and J 1 base, leaving 12 bases between the germline ends. CDR1 is KGHDR, CDR2 SFDVKD, per germline. The length of the CDR3 is 16 residues. CDR3 sequence reads: CATSDFGAAGQETQYF. For the CDR3, the DNA is TGTGCCACCAGTGATTTCGGCGCAGCGGGCCAAGAGACCCAGTACTTC.

This rearrangement joins TRBV10-3 to TRBJ1-2, with D uncertain. CDR1 and CDR2 from the germline V gene are ENHRY and SYGVKD. V was trimmed by 4 bases and J by 6 bases, leaving 12 bases between them. This CDR3 comprises 13 residues. CDR3 nucleotide sequence: TGTGCCATCAGTGGTGGCCGGGGTGATGGCTACACCTTC. The encoded protein is CAISGGRGDGYTF.

V gene TRBV10-2 combines with J gene TRBJ2-3, with D maybe TRBD2 (6 bases). The CDR3 length is 11 residues. From germline, CDR1 is WSHSY and CDR2 SAAADI. The germline V and J ends were trimmed by 2 bases and 11 bases, with 8 bases remaining between them. Written as DNA, the CDR3 is TGCGCCAGCAGTGAGACTAGCTGGCAGTATTTT. It yields the protein CASSETSWQYF.

In its sample, this clone was seen a few times. The chain carries TRBV7-2 and TRBJ1-1; 10 bases are a match to TRBD1. The germline gives CDR1 SGHTA, CDR2 FQGNSA. The CDR3 loop spans 16 amino acids. V was clipped by 6 bases and J by 0 bases; unmatched bases: 7. CDR3 bases: TGTGCCAGCAGGGATGGGACAGGGGTTATGAACACTGAAGCTTTCTTT. Translation: CASRDGTGVMNTEAFF.

The chain carries TRBV6-4 and TRBJ2-2; 12 bases fit TRBD1. The CDR3 extends over 15 amino acids. Germline loops: CDR1 MRHNA, CDR2 SNTAGT. V dropped 6 bases and J dropped 6; count of bases not matched to a gene: 5. CDR3 coding DNA: TGTGCCAGCAGACCCCGGGACAGGGGGCCCGGGGAGCTGTTTTTT. Its protein is CASRPRDRGPGELFF.

This chain links TRBV20-1 with TRBJ2-7, with 11 nucleotides matching TRBD2. This CDR3 has 12 residues. The germline gives CDR1 DFQATT, CDR2 SNEGSKA (reference sequence). Trimming removed 3 bases from V and 7 bases from J; junction bases left unmatched: 2. The CDR3 loop is CSASLAGGEQYF. The DNA of the CDR3 is TGCAGTGCTAGTCTAGCGGGGGGAGAGCAGTACTTC.

The rearrangement uses TRBV7-2 and TRBJ1-1; a possible D gene is TRBD1 (6 bases). The length of the CDR3 is 14 residues. Germline V gives CDR1 SGHTA, CDR2 FQGNSA. V dropped 6 bases and J dropped 0 bases, with 11 bases sitting between them. CDR3 DNA sequence: TGTGCCAGCAGGCCAGACAGGCTGAACACTGAAGCTTTCTTT. Amino acids: CASRPDRLNTEAFF.

The chain joins TRBV11-2 to TRBJ2-1; 8 nucleotides match TRBD1. Unmatched junction bases numbered 6, after V lost 1 base and J lost 10 bases. The CDR3 runs to 14 residues. Germline V gives CDR1 SGHAT, CDR2 FQNNGV. The DNA of the CDR3 is TGTGCCAGCAGCTTAGCCGAGGACAGGGAGGAGCAGTTCTTC. Translating gives CASSLAEDREEQFF.

V and J are TRBV5-1 and TRBJ2-1; 12 bases line up with TRBD2. Germline loops: CDR1 SGHRS, CDR2 YFSETQ. The CDR3 is made up of 16 amino acids. The junction had 3 bases not matched to a gene; V was cut back by 5 bases and J by 0 bases. This chain's CDR3 is CASSLAGGSSYNEQFF. In nucleotides, the CDR3 is TGCGCCAGCAGTCTAGCGGGGGGGAGCTCCTACAATGAGCAGTTCTTC.

On this clone: This same CDR3 is encoded by further DNA sequences in the sample. J is TRBJ2-3 and V is TRBV11-2; 7 nucleotides align to TRBD2. V dropped 1 base and J dropped 0; count of bases not matched to a gene: 4. The germline CDR1 and CDR2 sequences are SGHAT and FQNNGV. CDR3 length: 16 residues. Here the CDR3 DNA reads TGTGCCAGCAGCTTAGCTGGCGGGGGAAGCACAGATACGCAGTATTTT. Its protein product is CASSLAGGGSTDTQYF. Full variable domain (remainder filled in from reference TRBV11-2 and TRBJ2-3): EAGVAQSPRYKIIEKRQSVAFWCNPISGHATLYWYQQILGQGPKLLIQFQNNGVVDDSQLPKDRFSAERLKGVDSTLKIQPAKLEDSAVYLCASSLAGGGSTDTQYFGPGTRLTVL.

The chain combines TRBV9 with TRBJ2-5, with 7 bases identical to TRBD2. The CDR3 runs to 13 residues. From germline, CDR1 is SGDLS and CDR2 YYNGEE. The J segment lost 5 bases and the V segment lost 2 bases, leaving 3 bases of the junction unmatched. The CDR3 protein is CASSVGGLETQYF. In DNA form, the CDR3 reads TGTGCCAGCAGCGTCGGGGGGTTGGAGACCCAGTACTTC.

This clone was found a few times. The chain carries TRBV29-1 and TRBJ2-1; D is uncertain. The CDR3 sequence is 14 residues long. Germline CDR1 reads SQVTM; CDR2 reads ANQGSEA. Trimming removed 5 bases from V and 5 bases from J, with 16 bases in between. The CDR3 sequence is CSVSNTFADNEQFF. For the CDR3, the DNA is TGCAGCGTTTCGAACACATTCGCTGACAATGAGCAGTTCTTC.

The genes are TRBV11-2 and TRBJ2-7, with 9 bases aligning to TRBD1. Trimming cost V 1 base and J 3 bases; bases outside gene matches: 1. The CDR3 contains 14 residues. The germline V gene has CDR1 SGHAT and CDR2 FQNNGV. The CDR3 coding sequence is TGTGCCAGCAGCTTAGCGACAGGGGGCTACGAGCAGTACTTC. This encodes CASSLATGGYEQYF. The full variable domain, in which reference TRBV11-2 and TRBJ2-7 provide the parts outside the CDR3, is EAGVAQSPRYKIIEKRQSVAFWCNPISGHATLYWYQQILGQGPKLLIQFQNNGVVDDSQLPKDRFSAERLKGVDSTLKIQPAKLEDSAVYLCASSLATGGYEQYFGPGTRLTVT.

The chain employs TRBV6-1 and TRBJ2-3, with D possibly matching TRBD1 (5 bases). The CDR3 extends over 15 amino acids. Germline V gene lookup returns CDR1 MNHNS and CDR2 SASEGT. Trimming left V 2 bases short and J 3 bases short, with 12 bases between. CDR3 coding DNA: TGTGCCAGCAGTGAAATGCTCCAGGGTACAGATACGCAGTATTTT. Amino acids: CASSEMLQGTDTQYF.

The CDR3 DNA is TGCGCCAGCAGCCAAGATCGAGAGCGGGGGGAACTCCAAGAGACCCAGTACTTC. Protein sequence: CASSQDRERGELQETQYF. The chain combines TRBV4-1 with TRBJ2-5; 9 bases agree with TRBD2. V shed 0 bases, J shed 1 base, and the junction held 9 bases outside the gene matches. Germline values: CDR1 MGHRA, CDR2 YSYEKL. The CDR3 length is 18 residues.

This clone was picked up a small number of times. The chain carries TRBV5-6 and TRBJ1-4; D gene uncertain. The CDR3 length is 14 residues. V lost 4 bases to trimming and J lost 8 bases, with 15 bases between them. Germline CDR1 and CDR2: SGHDT and YYEEEE. The CDR3 reads CASSGVGLEEKLFF. CDR3 coding DNA: TGTGCCAGCAGCGGAGTAGGACTTGAAGAAAAACTGTTTTTT.

The chain joins TRBV7-3 to TRBJ2-7; a possible D gene is TRBD2 (6 bases). CDR3 size: 12 residues. V lost 8 bases and J 1 base, leaving 9 bases between the germline ends. The germline V gene has CDR1 SGHTA and CDR2 FQGTGA. This CDR3 is CASRGRSYEQYF. In DNA, the CDR3 is TGTGCCAGCCGGGGGAGATCCTACGAGCAGTACTTC. Looking up the rest from reference TRBV7-3 and TRBJ2-7 gives the full variable domain: GAGVSQTPSNKVTEKGKYVELRCDPISGHTALYWYRQSLGQGPEFLIYFQGTGAADDSGLPNDRFFAVRPEGSVSTLKIQRTERGDSAVYLCASRGRSYEQYFGPGTRLTVT.

This rearrangement joins TRBV5-4 to TRBJ1-2; no reliable D call. Germline V gene sequence: CDR1 SGHNT, CDR2 YYREEE (reference sequence). V shed 5 bases and J shed 6 bases, with 14 bases lying between them. CDR3 length: 13 amino acids. CDR3 loop: CASRWAGNDGYTF. In DNA form, the CDR3 reads TGTGCCAGCAGGTGGGCGGGGAATGATGGCTACACCTTC.

The rearrangement links TRBV7-9 to TRBJ2-7, with D possibly matching TRBD1 (6 bases). V lost 4 bases to trimming and J lost 6 bases, with 13 bases between them. The CDR3 runs 13 residues. Germline V gene sequence: CDR1 SEHNR, CDR2 FQNEAQ (reference sequence). The CDR3 protein is CASSSATGSEQYF. The CDR3 DNA reads TGTGCCAGCAGCTCAGCAACAGGGTCCGAGCAGTACTTC.

The rearrangement links TRBV9 to TRBJ2-3; the match to TRBD2 covers 9 bases. J was trimmed by 4 bases and V by 4 bases; bases with no gene match: 10. CDR1 and CDR2 from the germline V gene are SGDLS and YYNGEE. The CDR3 runs 16 residues. DNA for the CDR3: TGTGCCAGCAGCCCATCCGCGCGGGGGGGCTCAGATACGCAGTATTTT. It is translated as CASSPSARGGSDTQYF.